This is a list of T cell receptor beta chains from one sample in a study of identifying expanded T cells in peripheral blood. Profiled with immunoSEQ multiplex PCR; TCRdb holds only in-frame clones, not every one. The data contain roughly 61,000 clones, 89% of them singletons. Sequenced material: blood. The receptor set was obtained from a person aged 18 to 75 in good health. CDR3s include the opening cysteine and the closing phenylalanine or tryptophan. Each record gives: clone size, D gene, J gene, V gene, CDR3 DNA, CDR3 protein. D genes are given only for firm matches. Size is stated for part of the rows, as once, few or many counts, or as a class when the clone is expanded.

clone_size: .
d_call: .
j_call: TRBJ2-5
v_call: TRBV7-6
cdr3_nt: TGTGCCAGCAGCTTAGAGTGGACACAGCAAGAGACCCAGTACTTC
cdr3_aa: CASSLEWTQQETQYF

clone_size: .
d_call: .
j_call: TRBJ2-7
v_call: TRBV5-1
cdr3_nt: TGCGCCAGCAGTCAGTGGGGGCTTAACGAGCAGTACTTC
cdr3_aa: CASSQWGLNEQYF

clone_size: .
d_call: .
j_call: TRBJ1-6
v_call: TRBV5-8
cdr3_nt: TGTGCCAGCAGCTTTAAGTATGGAAGAAACTTT
cdr3_aa: CASSFKYGRNF

clone_size: .
d_call: TRBD2
j_call: TRBJ2-1
v_call: TRBV6-6
cdr3_nt: TGTGCCAGCAGTTACTCAAGCGGGAGAGGCGATGAGCAGTTCTTC
cdr3_aa: CASSYSSGRGDEQFF

clone_size: few
d_call: .
j_call: TRBJ1-1
v_call: TRBV4-1
cdr3_nt: TGCGCCAGCAGCCAAGGTCAGGGGCGAGATACTGAAGCTTTCTTT
cdr3_aa: CASSQGQGRDTEAFF

clone_size: .
d_call: .
j_call: TRBJ2-7
v_call: TRBV7-6
cdr3_nt: TGTGCCAGCAGCTTAGCCGGGAAAACCTACGAGCAGTACTTC
cdr3_aa: CASSLAGKTYEQYF

clone_size: .
d_call: .
j_call: TRBJ2-2
v_call: TRBV11-3
cdr3_nt: TGTGCCAGCAGCCGTCGGTCCGGGGAGCTGTTTTTT
cdr3_aa: CASSRRSGELFF

clone_size: .
d_call: .
j_call: TRBJ1-1
v_call: TRBV7-9
cdr3_nt: TGTGCCAGCAGCTTATCGGGGGGGCGAGCTTTCTTT
cdr3_aa: CASSLSGGRAFF

clone_size: .
d_call: TRBD2
j_call: TRBJ2-1
v_call: TRBV2
cdr3_nt: TGTGCCAGCAGGGGATTAGCGGGGGTATACAATGAGCAGTTCTTC
cdr3_aa: CASRGLAGVYNEQFF

clone_size: .
d_call: .
j_call: TRBJ1-1
v_call: TRBV2
cdr3_nt: TGTGCCAGCAGAGAACAGAGGAACACTGAAGCTTTCTTT
cdr3_aa: CASREQRNTEAFF

clone_size: .
d_call: .
j_call: TRBJ2-7
v_call: TRBV7-9
cdr3_nt: TGTGCCAGCAGCCAAAGGGGGAAGTACGAGCAGTACTTC
cdr3_aa: CASSQRGKYEQYF

clone_size: .
d_call: TRBD2
j_call: TRBJ2-7
v_call: TRBV5-4
cdr3_nt: TGTGCCAGCAGCTTTGGGACTAGCGACGCCTACGAGCAGTACTTC
cdr3_aa: CASSFGTSDAYEQYF

clone_size: once
d_call: .
j_call: TRBJ2-6
v_call: TRBV5-6
cdr3_nt: TGTGCCAGCAGCACTCTGGCCTCTGGGGCCAACGTCCTGACTTTC
cdr3_aa: CASSTLASGANVLTF

clone_size: .
d_call: .
j_call: TRBJ2-1
v_call: TRBV10-1
cdr3_nt: TGCGCCAGCCCCGGGGAGCGGCTTTACAATGAGCAGTTCTTC
cdr3_aa: CASPGERLYNEQFF

clone_size: .
d_call: TRBD2
j_call: TRBJ2-5
v_call: TRBV4-2
cdr3_nt: TGTGCCAGCAGCCAACAGATGGGAGTTGGCGGGAGAGCGGGGACCCAGTACTTC
cdr3_aa: CASSQQMGVGGRAGTQYF

clone_size: .
d_call: .
j_call: TRBJ2-2
v_call: TRBV9
cdr3_nt: TGTGCCAGCTGCAAGGGGGTACCCCCCGGAGAGACCGGGGAGCTGTTTTTT
cdr3_aa: CASCKGVPPGETGELFF

clone_size: .
d_call: TRBD1
j_call: TRBJ2-7
v_call: TRBV6-5
cdr3_nt: TGTGCCAGCAAAAGGACAGGGGAGGGCGAGCAGTACTTC
cdr3_aa: CASKRTGEGEQYF

clone_size: .
d_call: TRBD2
j_call: TRBJ2-7
v_call: TRBV5-1
cdr3_nt: TGCGCCAGCAGCTCGGGGACTAGCGGCTCCTACGAGCAGTACTTC
cdr3_aa: CASSSGTSGSYEQYF

clone_size: .
d_call: .
j_call: TRBJ2-7
v_call: TRBV7-2
cdr3_nt: TGTGCCAGCAGCTTAGCGTTCGGCAGGGGGGGCTACGAGCAGTACTTC
cdr3_aa: CASSLAFGRGGYEQYF

clone_size: .
d_call: .
j_call: TRBJ1-5
v_call: TRBV19
cdr3_nt: TGTGCCAGTAGTAAAGGGGGGGATCAGCCCCAGCATTTT
cdr3_aa: CASSKGGDQPQHF

clone_size: .
d_call: TRBD2
j_call: TRBJ2-5
v_call: TRBV7-8
cdr3_nt: TGTGCCAGCAGCACACGACTAGCGGGAGAGGAGACCCAGTACTTC
cdr3_aa: CASSTRLAGEETQYF

clone_size: .
d_call: .
j_call: TRBJ1-4
v_call: TRBV19
cdr3_nt: TGTGCCAGTTCAGAAACAACTAATGAAAAACTGTTTTTT
cdr3_aa: CASSETTNEKLFF

clone_size: .
d_call: TRBD1
j_call: TRBJ1-3
v_call: TRBV27
cdr3_nt: TGTGCCAGCCGCGCAGGGGGCTCTGGAAACACCATATATTTT
cdr3_aa: CASRAGGSGNTIYF

clone_size: once
d_call: .
j_call: TRBJ2-4
v_call: TRBV11-1
cdr3_nt: TGTGCCAGCAGCTTAGCGGTAGGGATAAAAAACATTCAGTACTTC
cdr3_aa: CASSLAVGIKNIQYF

clone_size: .
d_call: .
j_call: TRBJ1-6
v_call: TRBV5-1
cdr3_nt: TGCGCCAGCAGTCGGGAGCCAGGGTATAATTCACCCCTCCACTTT
cdr3_aa: CASSREPGYNSPLHF

clone_size: .
d_call: .
j_call: TRBJ2-7
v_call: TRBV13
cdr3_nt: TGTGCCAGCAGCTTAGGTTATGTGGGCAGGGAGCGCGAGCAGTACTTC
cdr3_aa: CASSLGYVGREREQYF

clone_size: .
d_call: .
j_call: TRBJ1-2
v_call: TRBV28
cdr3_nt: TGTGCCAGCAGTTGGATATGGGGCGGGGAGTATGGCTACACCTTC
cdr3_aa: CASSWIWGGEYGYTF

clone_size: .
d_call: .
j_call: TRBJ2-1
v_call: TRBV27
cdr3_nt: TGTGCCAGCAGCCCCGGGGCCGAAGGGGATGAGCAGTTCTTC
cdr3_aa: CASSPGAEGDEQFF

clone_size: .
d_call: .
j_call: TRBJ2-7
v_call: TRBV6-5
cdr3_nt: TGTGCCAGCAGCTACCGACGTAGCTCCTACGAGCAGTACTTC
cdr3_aa: CASSYRRSSYEQYF

clone_size: .
d_call: .
j_call: TRBJ2-3
v_call: TRBV19
cdr3_nt: TGTGCCAGTAGTCGGACAGCTCGCTGGGCGGGGGAACTCACAGATACGCAGTATTTT
cdr3_aa: CASSRTARWAGELTDTQYF

clone_size: once
d_call: .
j_call: TRBJ1-1
v_call: TRBV4-1
cdr3_nt: TGCGCCAGCAGCCAAGATCCAGGGCGGGACACTGAAGCTTTCTTT
cdr3_aa: CASSQDPGRDTEAFF

clone_size: few
d_call: TRBD1
j_call: TRBJ1-5
v_call: TRBV6-1
cdr3_nt: TGTGCCAGCAGTGACCGTCCAGGGGGTCGGGGCAATCAGCCCCAGCATTTT
cdr3_aa: CASSDRPGGRGNQPQHF

clone_size: .
d_call: .
j_call: TRBJ2-7
v_call: TRBV20-1
cdr3_nt: TGCAGTGCCTCCCGGGGGTACGAGCAGTACTTC
cdr3_aa: CSASRGYEQYF

clone_size: .
d_call: .
j_call: TRBJ2-2
v_call: TRBV5-1
cdr3_nt: TGCGCCAGCAGCCGGAAGGACACGAACACCGGGGAGCTGTTTTTT
cdr3_aa: CASSRKDTNTGELFF

clone_size: .
d_call: TRBD1
j_call: TRBJ1-2
v_call: TRBV6-6
cdr3_nt: TGTGCCAGCAGCTCACAGGGGTACTATGGCTACACCTTC
cdr3_aa: CASSSQGYYGYTF

clone_size: .
d_call: .
j_call: TRBJ2-7
v_call: TRBV7-6
cdr3_nt: TGTGCCAGCAGCTTAGTACCAGGCCCTTACGAGCAGTACTTC
cdr3_aa: CASSLVPGPYEQYF

clone_size: .
d_call: TRBD2
j_call: TRBJ2-1
v_call: TRBV6-1
cdr3_nt: TGTGCCAGCAGTGAAGTAACGGGGGGTTTACGCAATGAGCAGTTCTTC
cdr3_aa: CASSEVTGGLRNEQFF

clone_size: .
d_call: .
j_call: TRBJ2-4
v_call: TRBV28
cdr3_nt: TGTGCCAACCGTACAGCGTTTGCCAAAAACATTCAGTACTTC
cdr3_aa: CANRTAFAKNIQYF

clone_size: .
d_call: .
j_call: TRBJ2-4
v_call: TRBV7-2
cdr3_nt: TGTGCCAGCAGCTTACAGGGGAGTCATGGGAACATTCAGTACTTC
cdr3_aa: CASSLQGSHGNIQYF

clone_size: .
d_call: TRBD1
j_call: TRBJ1-1
v_call: TRBV6-5
cdr3_nt: TGTGCCAGCAGTTACGGGACAGCCCTTTTTGGGGAAGCTTTCTTT
cdr3_aa: CASSYGTALFGEAFF

clone_size: .
d_call: .
j_call: TRBJ1-2
v_call: TRBV28
cdr3_nt: TGTGCCAGCAGTTTACGCGCCTATGGCTACACCTTC
cdr3_aa: CASSLRAYGYTF

clone_size: .
d_call: .
j_call: TRBJ2-7
v_call: TRBV4-1
cdr3_nt: TGCGCCAGCAGCCAAGTGGGCTACGAGCAGTACTTC
cdr3_aa: CASSQVGYEQYF

clone_size: few
d_call: .
j_call: TRBJ1-1
v_call: TRBV29-1
cdr3_nt: TGCAGCGTTGAGTACGCGGAAAACACTGAAGCTTTCTTT
cdr3_aa: CSVEYAENTEAFF

clone_size: .
d_call: TRBD1
j_call: TRBJ1-5
v_call: TRBV13
cdr3_nt: TGTGCCAGCAGCCTGGGGACAGCTTATAGCAATCAGCCCCAGCATTTT
cdr3_aa: CASSLGTAYSNQPQHF

clone_size: .
d_call: .
j_call: TRBJ2-2
v_call: TRBV7-6
cdr3_nt: TGTGCCAGCAGCCTCTTTACTGACACCGGGGAGCTGTTTTTT
cdr3_aa: CASSLFTDTGELFF